The rows below give T cell receptor beta chains drawn from one sample of a study of T cell responses to AZD1222 COVID-19 vaccine. The assay was immunoSEQ multiplex PCR, and TCRdb's table has in-frame clones only and misses some. The sample consists of some 150,000 clones, 92% of them appearing once. The sequencing used peripheral blood, collected 28 days after the second AZD1222 dose. These receptors came from an adult who received the AZD1222 COVID-19 vaccine. CDR3s include the opening cysteine and the closing phenylalanine or tryptophan. Each record gives: J gene, V gene, D gene, CDR3 protein, CDR3 DNA. D genes are given only for firm matches.

>TRBJ2-2|TRBV19|.
CASSPPDTGELFF
TGTGCCAGTAGTCCCCCGGACACCGGGGAGCTGTTTTTT
>TRBJ2-1|TRBV6-6|.
CASSRADHYNEQFF
TGTGCCAGCAGTCGGGCCGACCATTACAATGAGCAGTTCTTC
>TRBJ2-1|TRBV29-1|.
CSVEDGREQFF
TGCAGCGTTGAGGATGGGCGGGAGCAGTTCTTC
>TRBJ2-5|TRBV7-2|TRBD1
CASSPGTGGSSRQYF
TGTGCCAGCAGCCCTGGGACAGGGGGCTCCTCCAGGCAGTACTTC
>TRBJ2-7|TRBV5-1|TRBD1
CASSFGQGQAYEQYF
TGCGCCAGCAGCTTCGGACAGGGGCAGGCCTACGAGCAGTACTTC
>TRBJ2-1|TRBV7-6|.
CASSPSGRGYNEQFF
TGTGCCAGCAGCCCGTCGGGGCGGGGCTACAATGAGCAGTTCTTC
>TRBJ2-1|TRBV24-1|.
CATSDRRGALFYNEQFF
TGTGCCACCAGTGATCGAAGGGGTGCCCTCTTCTACAATGAGCAGTTCTTC
>TRBJ1-5|TRBV12-3/TRBV12-4|.
CASSFRGNQPQHF
TGTGCCAGCAGTTTTCGGGGGAATCAGCCCCAGCATTTT
>TRBJ2-5|TRBV19|.
CASSIGAAQETQYF
TGTGCCAGTAGTATAGGGGCAGCCCAAGAGACCCAGTACTTC
>TRBJ1-2|TRBV7-9|.
CASSLLGGPAYGYTF
TGTGCCAGCAGCTTATTGGGTGGACCGGCTTATGGCTACACCTTC
>TRBJ2-7|TRBV6-6|TRBD1
CASSPRTGGSYEQYF
TGTGCCAGCAGTCCCAGGACAGGGGGCTCCTACGAGCAGTACTTC
>TRBJ2-4|TRBV3-1/TRBV3-2|.
CASSQLTISTKNIQYF
TGTGCCAGCAGCCAACTGACTATATCAACCAAAAACATTCAGTACTTC
>TRBJ1-2|TRBV10-2|.
CASSESWGSGGYTF
TGCGCCAGCAGTGAGTCGTGGGGGTCTGGTGGCTACACCTTC
>TRBJ2-3|TRBV15|TRBD2
CATSRGLALSSTDTQYF
TGTGCCACCAGCAGAGGACTAGCCCTATCTAGCACAGATACGCAGTATTTT
>TRBJ2-7|TRBV28|.
CASLSDGYEQYF
TGTGCCAGTCTATCCGACGGCTACGAGCAGTACTTC
>TRBJ2-5|TRBV11-3|.
CASSNQETQYF
TGTGCCAGCAGCAACCAAGAGACCCAGTACTTC